This TCR beta chain was identified in a study of early T cells in non-severe SARS-CoV-2 infection. Study-wide findings and caveats: VDJdb matching favored anti-spike CD8 responses, missing private and CD4 specificities.

Individual cDNA molecules received unique molecular identifiers during library preparation. MiXCR, run by TCRdb on the 5' RACE reads, gives a single entry per CDR3 protein. The table has roughly 32,000 distinct CDR3 sequences, around 4.2% seen once. This clonotype came up a few times. Its antigen is unidentified. The CDR3 is 17 residues long. Trimming at V came to 2 bases and at J to 1 base, leaving 7 bases not matched to a gene. Germline V gene lookup returns CDR1 LGHDT and CDR2 YNNKEL (reference sequence). The sample was whole blood. J is TRBJ2-2 and V is TRBV3-1, with TRBD1 matching 7 bases. The TCR was taken from an adult who was a healthcare worker with PCR-confirmed SARS-CoV-2 infection or an uninfected control (not recorded which). CDR3 nucleotides: TGTGCCAGCAGCCAAACCCCGGGGACAGTGAACACCGGGGAGCTGTTTTTT. Protein product: CASSQTPGTVNTGELFF.